A single sample gave rise to the 17 T cell receptor beta chains below, sequenced in a study of blood T cells in healthy people across ages. The use of a sample-barcoded 5' primer and a J-beta primer mix characterized a second PCR of about 7 to 12 cycles. TCRdb used MiXCR to reprocess the 5' RACE reads, holding one entry per CDR3 protein. The sample holds roughly 1,000,000 distinct CDR3 sequences, about 25% seen once. The same sample was also used in a study of T cells of mothers and their children.

The sequencing sample was made of blood. The receptors stem from a girl between 2 and 10 years old in good health.

This clonotype was counted a few times. This sequence joins TRBV5-1 and TRBJ2-7; the match to TRBD1 covers 10 bases. Trimming took 5 bases from V and 5 from J; bases not matched to a gene: 7. This CDR3 region has 14 residues. The V gene's germline CDR1 is SGHRS and CDR2 YFSETQ. The CDR3 loop is CASSPGQGTHEQYF. The CDR3 DNA reads TGCGCCAGCAGTCCGGGACAGGGGACCCACGAGCAGTACTTC.

This clonotype was observed a handful of times. The rearrangement links TRBV20-1 to TRBJ1-5, with 11 nucleotides matching TRBD1. Germline loops: CDR1 DFQATT, CDR2 SNEGSKA (reference sequence). The trim removed 6 bases at V and 6 bases at J, leaving 10 bases unmatched. The CDR3 totals 15 residues. The CDR3 DNA is TGCAGTGCCACCGGACAGGGGGCGCTTATTCAGCCCCAGCATTTT. Its translation is CSATGQGALIQPQHF.

This clonotype was detected a few times. This sequence joins TRBV11-2 and TRBJ1-4; D is unresolved. The CDR3 contains 15 residues. The V end lost 4 bases, the J end lost 10 bases, and 19 bases lay between the germline ends. Germline V gene lookup returns CDR1 SGHAT and CDR2 FQNNGV. The CDR3 sequence: CASSSDRNPMGKLFF. Written as DNA, the CDR3 is TGTGCCAGCAGCTCCGATCGGAACCCCATGGGAAAACTGTTTTTT.

This clonotype turned up a few times. V usage is TRBV9 and J usage is TRBJ2-1; D possibly corresponds to TRBD1 (5 bases). Trimming shortened V by 2 bases and J by 3 bases, and 9 bases separated the two germline ends. Germline-derived CDR1 and CDR2 are SGDLS and YYNGEE. This CDR3 is 14 amino acids long. This CDR3 is CASSVGARYNEQFF. The CDR3 bases are TGTGCCAGCAGCGTTGGGGCCCGCTACAATGAGCAGTTCTTC.

V and J are TRBV10-3 and TRBJ1-3, with unresolved D. V was pared by 2 bases and J by 2 bases, with 10 bases between. The CDR3 consists of 15 residues. Germline V gives CDR1 ENHRY, CDR2 SYGVKD. CDR3 region: CAISEIPSPGNTIYF. The DNA of the CDR3 is TGTGCCATCAGTGAGATACCTTCCCCTGGAAACACCATATATTTT.

In its sample, this clonotype was seen many times. The chain couples TRBV3-1 to TRBJ2-7; TRBD1 is a possible D gene (5 bases). V lost 0 bases and J 7 bases, leaving 16 bases between the germline ends. The CDR3 has 15 residues. The germline V gene encodes CDR1 LGHDT and CDR2 YNNKEL (reference sequence). CDR3 region: CASSQDPGQGWEQYF. Written as DNA, the CDR3 is TGTGCCAGCAGCCAAGATCCTGGGCAGGGCTGGGAGCAGTACTTC.

This chain connects TRBV7-9 to TRBJ1-2; the D gene is possibly TRBD1 (5 bases). The CDR3 is made up of 16 amino acids. V was cut by 5 bases and J by 2 bases, with 18 bases left in between. CDR1 and CDR2 (germline): SEHNR, FQNEAQ (reference sequence). CDR3 loop: CASSPGRGERNYGYTF. The DNA for the CDR3 is TGTGCCAGCAGCCCCGGGCGGGGGGAGAGGAACTATGGCTACACCTTC.

In this sample, this clonotype turned up a few times. The CDR3 DNA sequence: TGTGCCATCAGTGAGCCCCTGGGGGAAAAACTGTTTTTT. It codes for CAISEPLGEKLFF. V is TRBV10-3 and J is TRBJ1-4, with unresolved D. This CDR3 contains 13 residues. The germline V and J ends were trimmed by 2 bases and 8 bases, with 9 bases remaining between them. The germline V gene has CDR1 ENHRY and CDR2 SYGVKD.

The chain combines TRBV7-2 with TRBJ2-1; 7 nucleotides agree with TRBD2. In germline, CDR1 is SGHTA, CDR2 FQGNSA. CDR3 size: 15 residues. V lost 0 bases and J lost 3; bases outside the gene matches: 2. In nucleotides, the CDR3 is TGTGCCAGCAGCTTAGCAAGCGGGAACTACAATGAGCAGTTCTTC. Its translation: CASSLASGNYNEQFF.

This clonotype was detected a few times. V gene TRBV7-9 combines with J gene TRBJ2-3; D is ambiguous. This CDR3 contains 15 residues. Germline CDR1 SEHNR, CDR2 FQNEAQ (reference sequence). Trimming left V 6 bases short and J 0 bases short, with 13 bases between. The CDR3 reads CASRRDLVSTDTQYF. The CDR3 DNA sequence: TGTGCCAGCAGACGCGATCTTGTTAGCACAGATACGCAGTATTTT.

This clonotype was seen a handful of times. The chain carries TRBV29-1 and TRBJ2-2, with D perhaps being TRBD1 or TRBD2 (5 bases each). This CDR3 region has 14 residues. CDR1 is SQVTM and CDR2 is ANQGSEA in the germline V gene. Trimming removed 4 bases at V and 1 base at J, with 10 bases between. CDR3 protein: CSVVSGGNTGELFF. In DNA form, the CDR3 reads TGCAGCGTTGTTTCTGGGGGGAACACCGGGGAGCTGTTTTTT.

The gene calls are TRBV5-1 and TRBJ2-3; TRBD2 might be the D (6 bases). The V end lost 3 bases, the J end lost 2 bases, and 10 bases lay between the germline ends. The CDR3 length is 14 residues. Germline V gives CDR1 SGHRS, CDR2 YFSETQ. The DNA for the CDR3 is TGCGCCAGCAGCTGGGACTTGATCACAGATACGCAGTATTTT. The encoded protein is CASSWDLITDTQYF.

This chain's CDR3 is CASSFIGKETQYF. CDR3 bases: TGTGCCAGCAGTTTTATAGGCAAAGAGACCCAGTACTTC. The rearrangement joins TRBV12-3 or TRBV12-4 to TRBJ2-5, with unresolved D. Trimming cost V 3 bases and J 3 bases, with 8 bases left between them. The CDR3 extends over 13 amino acids.

This clonotype has more than one count but fewer than ten. The rearrangement uses TRBV12-3 or TRBV12-4 and TRBJ2-3; maybe TRBD2 (6 bases). The CDR3 is 17 residues long. V gave up 5 bases and J gave up 1 base, with 19 bases separating them. The CDR3 DNA is TGTGCCAGCAGTCCCGAAATGGAGGGGCTCGGCACAGATACGCAGTATTTT. Translation gives CASSPEMEGLGTDTQYF.

This clonotype came up a few times. CDR3 DNA: TGTGCCAGCAGTGGGGCTCGGGTTAAAGACATGAACACTGAAGCTTTCTTT. It encodes CASSGARVKDMNTEAFF. The V call is TRBV6-1, the J call TRBJ1-1; D gene unclear. The CDR3 has 17 amino acids. Trimming removed 4 bases at V and 0 bases at J, with 18 bases between. The germline V gene encodes CDR1 MNHNS and CDR2 SASEGT.

The chain couples TRBV28 to TRBJ2-5; weak D call: TRBD2 (6 bases). The assigned J gene may be wrong: the sequence end matches TRBJ2-7 better. Looked up from germline, CDR1 is MDHEN and CDR2 is SYDVKM. This CDR3 comprises 14 residues. The CDR3 protein is CASNVGTGSYEQYF. The CDR3 region has the DNA TGTGCCAGCAATGTTGGGACTGGCTCCTACGAGCAGTACTTC.

The CDR3 DNA reads TGTGCCAGCAGGACCGGACAGTTTCTCAATCAGCCCCAGCATTTT. Its protein is CASRTGQFLNQPQHF. The chain couples TRBV27 to TRBJ1-5; the D gene is possibly TRBD1 (6 bases). The CDR3 runs to 15 residues. Trimming removed 6 bases at V and 3 bases at J, with 15 bases between. Per the germline V gene, CDR1 is MNHEY and CDR2 is SMNVEV (reference sequence).